These T cell receptor beta chains were read from a single sample in a study of blood T cell repertoires in COVID-19. TCRdb's table, derived via immunoSEQ multiplex PCR, lists solely in-frame clones and lacks some. Of 95,000 to 120,000 clones listed, about 88% are singletons. Specimen: peripheral blood. The receptors derive from a man between 40 and 49 years old with acute or convalescent COVID-19. CDR3s include the opening cysteine and the closing phenylalanine or tryptophan. Each record gives: clone size, CDR3 length, J gene, V gene, D gene, CDR3 protein, CDR3 DNA. A D gene is named only where the DNA matches it firmly. Some rows mark clone size as missing; the rest say once, few, many or name a class of expanded clone.

>.|16|TRBJ2-7|TRBV7-9|TRBD1
CASSSFGTASTYEQYF
TGTGCCAGCAGCTCCTTCGGGACAGCCAGTACCTACGAGCAGTACTTC
>.|13|TRBJ2-2|TRBV3-1/TRBV3-2|.
CASSLTNTGELFF
TGTGCCAGCAGCTTGACAAACACCGGGGAGCTGTTTTTT
>.|14|TRBJ2-5|TRBV7-2|.
CASSLAGLQETQYF
TGTGCCAGCAGCTTAGCCGGGTTGCAAGAGACCCAGTACTTC
>.|16|TRBJ2-5|TRBV3-1/TRBV3-2|TRBD2
CASSQVASGGDETQYF
TGTGCCAGCAGCCAAGTGGCTAGCGGGGGGGATGAGACCCAGTACTTC
>.|14|TRBJ1-2|TRBV19|TRBD1
CASSIVGTGDGYTF
TGTGCCAGTAGTATAGTCGGGACAGGGGATGGCTACACCTTC
>.|14|TRBJ2-7|TRBV7-9|.
CASSLTPLDSEQYF
TGTGCCAGCAGCCTGACCCCCCTGGACTCCGAGCAGTACTTC
>.|13|TRBJ1-2|TRBV24-1|.
CATSDSGLWSYTF
TGTGCCACCAGTGATTCAGGGCTCTGGAGCTACACCTTC
>.|14|TRBJ1-2|TRBV25-1|.
CASSEAGSLSGYTF
TGTGCCAGCAGTGAAGCAGGGTCATTGAGTGGCTACACCTTC
>.|15|TRBJ2-3|TRBV27|TRBD2
CASSSSRQGGDTQYF
TGTGCCAGCAGTTCATCCCGGCAGGGAGGGGATACGCAGTATTTT
>.|14|TRBJ1-2|TRBV6-5|TRBD1
CASSPRTGYYGYTF
TGTGCCAGCAGTCCCAGGACAGGGTACTATGGCTACACCTTC
>once|18|TRBJ2-1|TRBV4-1|TRBD2
CASSQGLAGALTYNEQFF
TGCGCCAGCAGCCAGGGACTAGCGGGGGCCCTCACCTACAATGAGCAGTTCTTC
>.|15|TRBJ2-5|TRBV7-2|TRBD2
CASSFLAGLQETQYF
TGTGCCAGCAGCTTCCTAGCGGGCCTCCAAGAGACCCAGTACTTC
>.|17|TRBJ2-3|TRBV4-1|.
CASSQVRRGPHTDTQYF
TGCGCCAGCAGCCAAGTAAGGCGGGGGCCCCACACAGATACGCAGTATTTT
>.|16|TRBJ2-5|TRBV10-3|TRBD2
CAIASGVAGEGETQYF
TGTGCCATCGCCAGTGGTGTAGCGGGGGAGGGAGAGACCCAGTACTTC
>once|15|TRBJ1-3|TRBV4-2|.
CASSPQEVSGNTIYF
TGTGCCAGCAGCCCTCAGGAAGTTTCTGGAAACACCATATATTTT
>.|16|TRBJ2-3|TRBV24-1|.
CATSDPAGVRSDTQYF
TGTGCCACCAGTGACCCCGCCGGGGTTCGGTCAGATACGCAGTATTTT
>.|13|TRBJ2-5|TRBV5-1|TRBD2
CASSAGGQETQYF
TGCGCCAGCAGCGCGGGAGGTCAAGAGACCCAGTACTTC
>.|16|TRBJ2-3|TRBV1|.
CTSSHRAGAITDTQYF
TGCACCAGCAGCCACAGAGCGGGGGCCATCACAGATACGCAGTATTTT
>.|17|TRBJ2-2|TRBV5-6|TRBD1
CASSSRRPDRDDGELFF
TGTGCCAGCAGCTCCCGCCGGCCAGACAGGGATGACGGGGAGCTGTTTTTT
>.|16|TRBJ2-1|TRBV23-1|.
CASSHPGQNPYNEQFF
TGCGCCAGCAGTCACCCCGGACAAAACCCCTACAATGAGCAGTTCTTC
>.|13|TRBJ2-3|TRBV11-2|.
CASSYIEGDTQYF
TGTGCCAGCAGCTATATTGAGGGAGATACGCAGTATTTT
>.|15|TRBJ2-7|TRBV19|TRBD1
CASSTPGTGAYEQYF
TGTGCCAGTAGTACCCCGGGGACAGGCGCCTACGAGCAGTACTTC
>.|16|TRBJ2-2|TRBV11-2|TRBD2
CASSRRLALNTGELFF
TGTGCCAGCAGCCGACGACTAGCGTTGAACACCGGGGAGCTGTTTTTT
>.|14|TRBJ1-4|TRBV30|TRBD1
CAWSEGAANEKLFF
TGTGCCTGGAGCGAGGGGGCCGCAAATGAAAAACTGTTTTTT
>.|16|TRBJ1-1|TRBV7-6|.
CASSLAWRGENTEAFF
TGTGCCAGCAGCTTAGCGTGGAGGGGCGAGAACACTGAAGCTTTCTTT
>.|16|TRBJ1-3|TRBV5-4|.
CASSLGGGASGNTIYF
TGTGCCAGCAGCCTCGGGGGGGGCGCCTCTGGAAACACCATATATTTT
>.|13|TRBJ1-2|TRBV27|TRBD1
CASSTRQGYGYTF
TGTGCCAGCAGTACCCGACAGGGTTATGGCTACACCTTC
>.|16|TRBJ2-2|TRBV7-8|TRBD2
CASSLGLAGGAGELFF
TGTGCCAGCAGCCTTGGACTAGCGGGGGGAGCCGGGGAGCTGTTTTTT
>.|14|TRBJ1-6|TRBV7-2|.
CASSLAPRGSPLHF
TGTGCCAGCAGCTTAGCCCCCAGGGGCTCACCCCTCCACTTT
>.|14|TRBJ2-5|TRBV4-3|.
CASSQDPQGKTQYF
TGCGCCAGCAGCCAAGATCCCCAGGGGAAGACCCAGTACTTC
>.|14|TRBJ1-5|TRBV19|TRBD1
CASSTNRGSQPQHF
TGTGCCAGTAGTACCAACAGGGGTAGTCAGCCCCAGCATTTT
>.|15|TRBJ1-5|TRBV4-2|TRBD1
CASSQNYRGDQPQHF
TGTGCCAGCAGCCAAAACTACAGGGGCGATCAGCCCCAGCATTTT
>.|16|TRBJ2-2|TRBV11-3|TRBD2
CASSLASGGVVGELFF
TGTGCCAGCAGCTTAGCTAGCGGGGGGGTGGTCGGGGAGCTGTTTTTT
>.|13|TRBJ2-5|TRBV7-2|TRBD2
CASSPPQRGVQYF
TGTGCCAGCAGCCCCCCACAGCGGGGGGTCCAGTACTTC
>.|13|TRBJ1-2|TRBV6-6|TRBD1
CATGQAGDYGYTF
TGTGCCACGGGACAGGCTGGGGACTATGGCTACACCTTC
>.|15|TRBJ2-2|TRBV21-1|.
CASSNRRWNTGELFF
TGTGCCAGCAGCAACCGCCGGTGGAACACCGGGGAGCTGTTTTTT
>.|15|TRBJ2-1|TRBV9|.
CASSVFTGSNNEQFF
TGTGCCAGCAGCGTCTTTACGGGGTCAAACAATGAGCAGTTCTTC
>.|14|TRBJ2-7|TRBV7-9|.
CASSLGTSQDEQYF
TGTGCCAGCAGCTTAGGGACAAGTCAGGACGAGCAGTACTTC
>.|15|TRBJ1-1|TRBV5-4|TRBD1
CASSRQGSLNTEAFF
TGTGCCAGCAGCCGACAGGGGTCACTGAACACTGAAGCTTTCTTT
>few|11|TRBJ2-7|TRBV20-1|.
CSARANYEQYF
TGCAGTGCTAGAGCCAACTACGAGCAGTACTTC
>.|13|TRBJ2-7|TRBV14|.
CASSQSLVGEQYF
TGTGCCAGCAGCCAATCCCTAGTGGGCGAGCAGTACTTC
>.|15|TRBJ1-5|TRBV5-1|.
CASSWGSGGNQPQHF
TGCGCCAGCAGCTGGGGATCCGGGGGCAATCAGCCCCAGCATTTT
>.|13|TRBJ2-3|TRBV6-5|.
CASDERGTDTQYF
TGTGCCAGCGATGAGCGGGGCACAGATACGCAGTATTTT
>.|13|TRBJ2-7|TRBV27|.
CASSSALSYEQYF
TGTGCCAGCAGTTCCGCGCTCTCCTACGAGCAGTACTTC
>.|12|TRBJ1-1|TRBV4-1|.
CASSHGEFEAFF
TGCGCCAGCAGCCACGGGGAATTTGAAGCTTTCTTT
>.|15|TRBJ1-5|TRBV4-2|.
CASSSTRVGNQPQHF
TGTGCCAGCAGCTCGACCAGGGTCGGCAATCAGCCCCAGCATTTT
>.|15|TRBJ2-1|TRBV24-1|.
CATSVRDNGNNEQFF
TGTGCCACCAGTGTCCGCGACAATGGTAACAATGAGCAGTTCTTC
>.|13|TRBJ2-7|TRBV6-5|.
CAIGGGGSYEQYF
TGTGCTATAGGCGGGGGCGGGTCCTACGAGCAGTACTTC
>.|15|TRBJ1-2|TRBV7-2|TRBD1
CASSFRRQGGGGYTF
TGTGCCAGCAGCTTCCGAAGACAGGGGGGAGGTGGCTACACCTTC
>.|15|TRBJ1-4|TRBV6-5|.
CASSPDSSDNEKLFF
TGTGCCAGCAGTCCCGACAGTTCCGATAATGAAAAACTGTTTTTT
>.|15|TRBJ2-3|TRBV6-5|TRBD2
CASSPSGGSTDTQYF
TGTGCCAGCAGCCCCAGCGGGGGGTCCACAGATACGCAGTATTTT
>.|13|TRBJ2-7|TRBV5-1|.
CASSLDNSYEQYF
TGCGCCAGCAGCTTGGACAACTCCTACGAGCAGTACTTC